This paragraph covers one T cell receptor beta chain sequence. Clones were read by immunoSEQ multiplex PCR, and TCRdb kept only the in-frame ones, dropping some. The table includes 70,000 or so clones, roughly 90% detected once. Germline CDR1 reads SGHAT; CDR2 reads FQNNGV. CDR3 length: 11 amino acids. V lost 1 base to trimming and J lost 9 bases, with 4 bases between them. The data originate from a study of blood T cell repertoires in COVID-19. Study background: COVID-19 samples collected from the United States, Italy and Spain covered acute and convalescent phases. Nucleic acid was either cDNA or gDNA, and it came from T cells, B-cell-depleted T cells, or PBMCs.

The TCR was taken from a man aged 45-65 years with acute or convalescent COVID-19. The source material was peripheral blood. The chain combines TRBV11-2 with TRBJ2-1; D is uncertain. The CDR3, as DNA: TGTGCCAGCAGCTTAGTTCTTGAGCAGTTCTTC. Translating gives CASSLVLEQFF. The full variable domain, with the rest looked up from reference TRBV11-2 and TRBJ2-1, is EAGVAQSPRYKIIEKRQSVAFWCNPISGHATLYWYQQILGQGPKLLIQFQNNGVVDDSQLPKDRFSAERLKGVDSTLKIQPAKLEDSAVYLCASSLVLEQFFGPGTRLTVL.